This T cell receptor (beta chain) was sequenced in a study of T-cell reconstitution after alpha-beta-depleted transplantation in children. A note on this clonotype: Its target is not known.

Notes on the study in general: At the one-year point after transplant, T-cell counts and TCRbeta diversity were found to come mostly from T cells that had been newly produced. Some patients owed their high day-60 TCRbeta diversity to surviving recipient T cells and thymic progenitors. In patients about two months after transplant, alpha-beta T cells reportedly arose from several hundred expanded graft clones.

The CDR3 contains 14 residues. Germline CDR1 DFQATT, CDR2 SNEGSKA (reference sequence). Trimming took 1 base from V and 4 from J, leaving 10 bases between them. Molecular barcoding with unique molecular identifiers was used for the TCRbeta library. Each CDR3 protein gets one entry after TCRdb re-called the PCR reads with MiXCR. The sample contains some 450,000 distinct CDR3 sequences, 43% of which appear only once. The sequenced sample was PBMCs, obtained before TCRalphabeta/CD19-depleted stem cell transplant. The rearrangement links TRBV20-1 to TRBJ2-2; tentative D call: TRBD2 (6 bases). The receptor comes from a girl aged 2 to 10 with aplastic anemia, due to receive a stem cell transplant. The CDR3 DNA is TGCAGTGCTAGAGTAGAGGAGGGCACCGGGGAGCTGTTTTTT. Residues: CSARVEEGTGELFF.